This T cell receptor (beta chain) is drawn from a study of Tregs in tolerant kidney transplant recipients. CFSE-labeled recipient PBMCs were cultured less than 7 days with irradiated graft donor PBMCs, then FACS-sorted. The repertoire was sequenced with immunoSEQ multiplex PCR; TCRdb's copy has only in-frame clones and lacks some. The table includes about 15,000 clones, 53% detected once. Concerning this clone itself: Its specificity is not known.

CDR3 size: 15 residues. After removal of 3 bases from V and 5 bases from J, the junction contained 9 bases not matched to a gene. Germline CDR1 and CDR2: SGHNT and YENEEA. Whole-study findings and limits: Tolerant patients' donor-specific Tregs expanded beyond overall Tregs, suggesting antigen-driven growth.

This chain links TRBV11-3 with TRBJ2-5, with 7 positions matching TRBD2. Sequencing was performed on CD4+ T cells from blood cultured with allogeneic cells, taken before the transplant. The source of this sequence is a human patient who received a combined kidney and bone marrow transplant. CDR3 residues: CASSFGGGPDETQYF. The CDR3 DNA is TGTGCCAGCAGCTTTGGGGGAGGGCCTGATGAGACCCAGTACTTC.